The 14 T cell receptor beta chains in this list originate from one sample, sequenced in a study of blood T cell repertoires in COVID-19. The data were produced by immunoSEQ multiplex PCR, yet TCRdb's version contains in-frame clones alone and is incomplete. The table includes 400,000 to 450,000 clones, 80% to 90% detected once. Sequenced material: PBMCs or T cells enriched from blood (not recorded which). The receptors were sampled from a man in his thirties or forties who had recovered from COVID-19.

The J gene is TRBJ1-1, the V gene TRBV10-1, with 9 positions matching TRBD1. Germline V CDR1 and CDR2: WNHNN, SYGVQD (reference sequence). The CDR3 extends over 14 amino acids. With 4 bases clipped from V and 7 bases from J, the junction kept 7 bases outside the gene matches. The CDR3 nucleotides are TGCGCCAGCAGTGTTACGGGGACAGGGCTTGAAGCTTTCTTT. Translation gives CASSVTGTGLEAFF.

The V and J genes are TRBV15 and TRBJ2-5; D gene unclear. Germline CDR1 is LNHNV and CDR2 is YYDKDF (reference sequence). V was clipped by 4 bases and J by 4 bases, with 4 bases between them. This CDR3 has 11 amino acids. CDR3 sequence: CATSTRETQYF. The CDR3 nucleotides are TGTGCCACCAGCACCAGAGAGACCCAGTACTTC. The complete variable domain, with remaining parts taken from reference TRBV15 and TRBJ2-5, reads DAMVIQNPRYQVTQFGKPVTLSCSQTLNHNVMYWYQQKSSQAPKLLFHYYDKDFNNEADTPDNFQSRRPNTSFCFLDIRSPGLGDTAMYLCATSTRETQYFGPGTRLLVL.

The chain is built from TRBV28 and TRBJ2-7, with 9 bases identical to TRBD2. The V gene's germline CDR1 is MDHEN and CDR2 SYDVKM. The CDR3 extends over 18 amino acids. V gave up 6 bases and J gave up 6 bases; unmatched junction bases: 21. Written as DNA, the CDR3 is TGTGCCAGCAGGGGACTAGCCCTGGGTAGTCTTGGGACTTCCGAGCAGTACTTC. Translated: CASRGLALGSLGTSEQYF.

The chain recombines TRBV7-8 with TRBJ1-1; D remains ambiguous. V was shortened by 0 bases and J by 0 bases, with 5 bases between the two germline ends. The CDR3 extends over 14 amino acids. CDR1 and CDR2 (germline): SGHVS, FQNEAQ. DNA of the CDR3: TGTGCCAGCAGCTTAGCGAGTTTGAACACTGAAGCTTTCTTT. This encodes CASSLASLNTEAFF. Combining the CDR3 with reference TRBV7-8 and TRBJ1-1 gives the whole variable domain GAGVSQSPRYKVAKRGQDVALRCDPISGHVSLFWYQQALGQGPEFLTYFQNEAQLDKSGLPSDRFFAERPEGSVSTLKIQRTQQEDSAVYLCASSLASLNTEAFFGQGTRLTVV.

This clone was counted once. The V and J genes are TRBV29-1 and TRBJ2-7, with TRBD1 matching 11 bases. Germline lookup yields CDR1 SQVTM and CDR2 ANQGSEA. After removal of 4 bases from V and 5 bases from J, the junction contained 7 bases not matched to a gene. The CDR3 runs to 14 residues. The chain's CDR3 is CSVAPGQGDHEQYF. The CDR3 nucleotides are TGCAGCGTTGCTCCGGGACAGGGGGACCACGAGCAGTACTTC.

The chain employs TRBV27 and TRBJ2-3, with 14 bases aligning to TRBD2. The V gene's germline CDR1 is MNHEY and CDR2 SMNVEV (reference sequence). This CDR3 has 18 residues. With 3 bases clipped from V and 0 bases from J, the junction kept 5 bases outside the gene matches. CDR3 region: CASSLGTSGSSSTDTQYF. The CDR3 DNA is TGTGCCAGCAGTTTGGGGACTAGCGGGAGTTCTAGCACAGATACGCAGTATTTT.

This clone came up once. The V gene is TRBV12-5, the J gene TRBJ2-3; D remains ambiguous. This CDR3 region has 11 residues. V was trimmed by 5 bases and J by 4 bases, leaving 4 bases between them. Germline V CDR1 and CDR2: LGHNT, FRNRAP. CDR3 bases: TGTGCTAGTGGTCCTTCAGATACGCAGTATTTT. Encoded protein: CASGPSDTQYF.

V and J are TRBV18 and TRBJ2-4, with TRBD2 matching over 9 bases. Per the germline V gene, CDR1 is KGHSH and CDR2 is LQKENI. The V and J ends lost 2 bases and 9 bases, in that order; junction bases with no gene match: 8. The CDR3 has 15 residues. The CDR3 protein is CASSPISGRGSIQYF. CDR3 coding DNA: TGTGCCAGCTCACCAATTAGCGGGAGAGGGTCCATTCAGTACTTC.

The V gene is TRBV19, the J gene TRBJ2-7, with D possibly TRBD1 on 5 matching bases. This CDR3 has 13 amino acids. CDR1 and CDR2 (germline): LNHDA, SQIVND (reference sequence). V lost 11 bases to trimming and J lost 4 bases, with 18 bases between them. CDR3 sequence reads: CASAPGREYEQYF. The CDR3 nucleotides read TGTGCCTCCGCCCCCGGCAGGGAATACGAGCAGTACTTC.

In its sample, this clone was seen a few times. This chain links TRBV28 with TRBJ2-7; a possible D gene is TRBD2 (6 bases). The CDR3 runs 18 residues. Trimming took 2 bases from V and 3 from J, leaving 23 bases between them. Germline V gene data show CDR1 as MDHEN and CDR2 as SYDVKM. The CDR3 loop reads CASSLGASDVTKFYEQYF. The CDR3 nucleotides are TGTGCCAGCAGTTTAGGTGCTAGCGATGTCACAAAATTCTACGAGCAGTACTTC.

This clone was seen a single time. The J gene is TRBJ2-1, the V gene TRBV14; TRBD2 is a possible D gene (6 bases). The CDR3 covers 16 residues. Looked up from germline, CDR1 is SGHDN and CDR2 is FVKESK. V was clipped by 0 bases and J by 3 bases, with 12 bases between them. The CDR3 coding sequence is TGTGCCAGCAGCCAAGAAGGGAGGACCGACTACAATGAGCAGTTCTTC. It codes for CASSQEGRTDYNEQFF.

This chain joins TRBV4-1 and TRBJ2-7, with TRBD2 matching 12 bases. Trimming at V came to 5 bases and at J to 5 bases, leaving 4 bases not matched to a gene. The CDR3 spans 14 residues. Germline CDR1 reads MGHRA; CDR2 reads YSYEKL. CDR3: CASSLRLAGDEQYF. DNA for the CDR3: TGCGCCAGCAGCTTACGACTAGCGGGAGACGAGCAGTACTTC.

This chain joins TRBV9 and TRBJ2-1, with 11 bases aligning to TRBD2. CDR1 and CDR2 from the germline V gene are SGDLS and YYNGEE. Trimming removed 3 bases from V and 9 bases from J; junction bases left unmatched: 8. CDR3 size: 15 residues. CDR3 DNA sequence: TGTGCCAGCAGCGACACTAGCGGGAGTAGGGGTGAGCAGTTCTTC. This translates into CASSDTSGSRGEQFF.

The chain has TRBV20-1 and TRBJ2-7; 7 nucleotides align to TRBD1. CDR1 and CDR2 from the germline V gene are DFQATT and SNEGSKA (reference sequence). V trimming: 3 bases; J trimming: 3 bases; junction bases outside the gene matches: 5. The CDR3 sequence is 13 residues long. The CDR3 spells CSASQGVGYEQYF. The DNA of the CDR3 is TGCAGTGCTAGTCAGGGGGTCGGCTACGAGCAGTACTTC.